This record concerns one TCR beta chain sequence. Its antigen is as yet unknown. Assay used: immunoSEQ multiplex PCR; TCRdb lists only in-frame clones, some missing. The repertoire consists of roughly 140,000 clones, with less than 95% occurring once and the leading ten covering 0.95% to 1.5%. The data were taken from a study of T cell responses to AZD1222 COVID-19 vaccine. Study results and limitations: The study reported that nearly half of spike-specific TCRs target unmutated variant regions. Spike regions recognized by vaccine-associated CD4 TCRs spanned the protein, led by 160-218 and 743-854.

The CDR3 contains 16 residues. The junction had 4 bases not matched to a gene; V was cut back by 0 bases and J by 4 bases. Germline CDR1 reads SGHAT; CDR2 reads FQNNGV. V gene TRBV11-2 combines with J gene TRBJ2-1, with TRBD2 matching 9 bases. The sample in question was peripheral blood, obtained on day 0 of AZD1222 vaccination. The TCR originated in an adult in good health. CDR3 coding DNA: TGTGCCAGCAGCTTAGACCCCAGCGGGGGGTACAATGAGCAGTTCTTC. Amino acids: CASSLDPSGGYNEQFF.